A selection of T cell receptor beta chains follows, all from one sample in a study of T cell repertoires in cytomegalovirus infection. TCRdb analysed the reads with MiXCR anew, one entry per CDR3 protein. The sample includes 400,000 to 550,000 distinct CDR3 sequences, about 11% seen only once; the top ten take roughly a tenth. The sample consisted of PBMCs. The receptors originated from a human donor in good health (CMV status not recorded). Some clones in this sample may be carry-over from other donors' samples. The CDR3 runs from the conserved cysteine through the conserved F or W. D genes are given only for firm matches. Some rows have no size entry. The others give once, few or many, or a class for an expanded clone.

.,few,TRBJ1-1,TRBV6-1,TGTGCCGGAAGAATGGGACAAGGTGAAGCTTTCTTT,CAGRMGQGEAFF
.,few,TRBJ2-7,TRBV28,TGTGCCAGCAGTTTTACAGGCTTCTCCTACGAGCAGTACTTC,CASSFTGFSYEQYF
.,.,TRBJ2-6,TRBV24-1,TGTGCCACCAGTGGAGGGGCTGGGGCCAACGTCCTGACTTTC,CATSGGAGANVLTF
.,.,TRBJ2-3,TRBV20-1,TGCAGTGCTAGACCCCCCTCGGGGGCGGACCGCACAGATACGCAGTATTTT,CSARPPSGADRTDTQYF
TRBD2,many,TRBJ2-7,TRBV7-2,TGTGCCAGCAGCCCCTGGACTAGCGGGAGATACGAGCAGTACTTC,CASSPWTSGRYEQYF
TRBD1,many,TRBJ1-1,TRBV27,TGTGCCAGCAGTTTATCTTGGACAGGGGTCGACCAAGCTTTCTTT,CASSLSWTGVDQAFF
.,many,TRBJ2-1,TRBV29-1,TGCAGCGTTGAAGCCCCGTCCCGCAACAATGAGCAGTTCTTC,CSVEAPSRNNEQFF
TRBD1,few,TRBJ2-7,TRBV20-1,TGCAGTGCCAAACCGGGGGACAGGGGCTACGAGCAGTACTTC,CSAKPGDRGYEQYF
TRBD1,.,TRBJ1-6,TRBV20-1,TGCAGTGCTAGCCTAGGACAGGAGTATTCACCCCTCCACTTT,CSASLGQEYSPLHF
.,many,TRBJ2-1,TRBV4-1,TGCGCCAGCAGCCAAGAAGAGTTATCCTACAATGAGCAGTTCTTC,CASSQEELSYNEQFF
.,.,TRBJ2-1,TRBV11-1,TGTGCCAGCACCCCAGGAGGGGGCGACAGTTTAAGCTCCTACAATGAGCAGTTCTTC,CASTPGGGDSLSSYNEQFF
.,many,TRBJ1-2,TRBV19,TGTGCCAGTAGCCGGGAGTTCTATGGCTACACCTTC,CASSREFYGYTF
TRBD2,many,TRBJ2-3,TRBV20-1,TGCAGTGCTAGAGACCCTAGCGGGAGTACTAGCACAGATACGCAGTATTTT,CSARDPSGSTSTDTQYF
TRBD1,many,TRBJ2-2,TRBV7-7,TGTGCTAGCAGTTCCAAGGGACAGGGGAGCACCGGGGAGCTGTTTTTT,CASSSKGQGSTGELFF
TRBD2,many,TRBJ2-1,TRBV5-5,TGTGCCAGCAGCTTTAGCGGGAGGGGTTACAATGAGCAGTTCTTC,CASSFSGRGYNEQFF
.,many,TRBJ2-2,TRBV19,TGTGCCAGTAGTATAGATCTTACCGGGGAGCTGTTTTTT,CASSIDLTGELFF
TRBD2,.,TRBJ2-7,TRBV28,TGTGCCAGCAGTTCCACCTATACTAGCGGGAGGGCCGCCGAGCAGTACTTC,CASSSTYTSGRAAEQYF
.,many,TRBJ2-3,TRBV20-1,TGCAGTGCTACCCGGACAGCTAGCACAGATACGCAGTATTTT,CSATRTASTDTQYF
TRBD1,many,TRBJ2-4,TRBV11-1,TGTGCCAGCAGCCATGAACCGGGACAGGGACTAGCCAAAAACATTCAGTACTTC,CASSHEPGQGLAKNIQYF
TRBD1,many,TRBJ1-1,TRBV7-9,TGTGCCAGCAGCCTCGGGACAGGGATCACTGAAGCTTTCTTT,CASSLGTGITEAFF
.,many,TRBJ2-7,TRBV28,TGTGCCAGCAGCTTGGGACGGAAGAGCTCCTACGAGCAGTACTTC,CASSLGRKSSYEQYF
.,many,TRBJ1-1,TRBV7-3,TGTGCCAGCAGCTTAATCCCTGGACGAACTGCTTTCTTT,CASSLIPGRTAFF
.,once,TRBJ2-7,TRBV28,TGTGCCAGCAGTCCTCCTGACGGTGCCTACGAGCAGTACTTC,CASSPPDGAYEQYF
.,.,TRBJ1-3,TRBV15,TGTGCCACCAGCAGAGGATCGGGGGGCGCCGGAAACACCATATATTTT,CATSRGSGGAGNTIYF
.,many,TRBJ2-2,TRBV15,TGTGCCACCAGCAGAGCCGTAGGGACTTCGAACACCGGGGAGCTGTTTTTT,CATSRAVGTSNTGELFF
TRBD2,many,TRBJ2-7,TRBV28,TGTGCCAGCAGTTTACAGCGGGAGGTATCTTGGGAGCAGTACTTC,CASSLQREVSWEQYF
.,many,TRBJ1-3,TRBV7-2,TGTGCCAGCAGCAGCCAAGGACTCTCTGGAAACACCATATATTTT,CASSSQGLSGNTIYF